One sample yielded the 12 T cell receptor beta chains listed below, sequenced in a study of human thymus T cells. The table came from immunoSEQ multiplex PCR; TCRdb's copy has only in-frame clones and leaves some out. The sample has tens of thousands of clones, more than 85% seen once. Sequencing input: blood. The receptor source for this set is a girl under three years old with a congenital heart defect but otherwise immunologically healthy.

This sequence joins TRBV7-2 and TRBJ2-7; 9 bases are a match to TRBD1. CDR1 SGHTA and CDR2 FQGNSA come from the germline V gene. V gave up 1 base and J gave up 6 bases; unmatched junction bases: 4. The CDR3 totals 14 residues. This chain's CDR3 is CASSLGQGGSEQYF. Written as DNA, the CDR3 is TGTGCCAGCAGCTTAGGACAGGGGGGAAGCGAGCAGTACTTC. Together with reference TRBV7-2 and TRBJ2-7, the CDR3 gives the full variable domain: GAGVSQSPSNKVTEKGKDVELRCDPISGHTALYWYRQSLGQGLEFLIYFQGNSAPDKSGLPSDRFSAERTGGSVSTLTIQRTQQEDSAVYLCASSLGQGGSEQYFGPGTRLTVT.

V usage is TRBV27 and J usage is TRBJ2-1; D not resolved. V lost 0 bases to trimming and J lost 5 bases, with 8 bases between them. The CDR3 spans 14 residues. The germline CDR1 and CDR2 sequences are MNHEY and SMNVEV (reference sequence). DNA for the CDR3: TGTGCCAGCAGTTTATCTTCGGCAGACAATGAGCAGTTCTTC. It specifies CASSLSSADNEQFF.

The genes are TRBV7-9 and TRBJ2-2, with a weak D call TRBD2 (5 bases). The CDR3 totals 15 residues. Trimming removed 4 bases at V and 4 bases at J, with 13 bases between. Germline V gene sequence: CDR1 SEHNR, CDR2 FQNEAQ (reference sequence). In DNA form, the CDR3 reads TGTGCCAGCAGCTCTCAAGCGGTGGGCACCGGGGAGCTGTTTTTT. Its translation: CASSSQAVGTGELFF.

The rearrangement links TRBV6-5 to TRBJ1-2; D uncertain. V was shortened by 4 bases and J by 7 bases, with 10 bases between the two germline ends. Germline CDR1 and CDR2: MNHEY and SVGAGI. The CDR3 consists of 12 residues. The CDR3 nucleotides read TGTGCCAGCAGTTCCAATGATCTTGGCTACACCTTC. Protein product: CASSSNDLGYTF.

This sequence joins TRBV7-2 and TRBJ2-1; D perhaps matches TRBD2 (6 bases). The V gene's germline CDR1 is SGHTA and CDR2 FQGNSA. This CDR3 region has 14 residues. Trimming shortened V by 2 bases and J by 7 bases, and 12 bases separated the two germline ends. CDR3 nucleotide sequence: TGTGCCAGCAGCTTACGACTAGGGGCTAATGAGCAGTTCTTC. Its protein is CASSLRLGANEQFF.

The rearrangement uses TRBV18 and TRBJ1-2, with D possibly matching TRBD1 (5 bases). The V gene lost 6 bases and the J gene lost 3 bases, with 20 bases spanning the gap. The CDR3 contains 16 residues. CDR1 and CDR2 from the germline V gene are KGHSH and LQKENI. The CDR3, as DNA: TGTGCCAGCTCCCCTCGTCAGGGCGGATCTTACTATGGCTACACCTTC. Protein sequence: CASSPRQGGSYYGYTF.

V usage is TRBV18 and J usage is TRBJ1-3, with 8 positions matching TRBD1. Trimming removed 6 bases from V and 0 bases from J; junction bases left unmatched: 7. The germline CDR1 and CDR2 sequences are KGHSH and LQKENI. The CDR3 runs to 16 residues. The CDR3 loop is CASSNQGASSGNTIYF. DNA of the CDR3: TGTGCCAGCTCCAACCAGGGGGCCAGCTCTGGAAACACCATATATTTT.

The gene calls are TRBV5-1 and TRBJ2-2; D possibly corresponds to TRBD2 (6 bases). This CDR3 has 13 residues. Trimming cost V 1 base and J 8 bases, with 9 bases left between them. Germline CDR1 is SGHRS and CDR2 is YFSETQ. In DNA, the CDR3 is TGCGCCAGCAGCTTGAGGAGGGATGGGGAGCTGTTTTTT. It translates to CASSLRRDGELFF. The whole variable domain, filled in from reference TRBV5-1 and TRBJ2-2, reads KAGVTQTPRYLIKTRGQQVTLSCSPISGHRSVSWYQQTPGQGLQFLFEYFSETQRNKGNFPGRFSGRQFSNSRSEMNVSTLELGDSALYLCASSLRRDGELFFGEGSRLTVL.

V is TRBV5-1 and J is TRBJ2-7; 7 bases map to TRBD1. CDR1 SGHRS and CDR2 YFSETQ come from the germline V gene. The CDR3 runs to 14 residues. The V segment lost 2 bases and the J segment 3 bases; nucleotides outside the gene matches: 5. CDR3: CASSFGTAVYEQYF. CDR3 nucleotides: TGCGCCAGCAGCTTCGGGACAGCGGTCTACGAGCAGTACTTC. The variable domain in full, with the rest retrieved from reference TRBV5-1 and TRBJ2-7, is KAGVTQTPRYLIKTRGQQVTLSCSPISGHRSVSWYQQTPGQGLQFLFEYFSETQRNKGNFPGRFSGRQFSNSRSEMNVSTLELGDSALYLCASSFGTAVYEQYFGPGTRLTVT.

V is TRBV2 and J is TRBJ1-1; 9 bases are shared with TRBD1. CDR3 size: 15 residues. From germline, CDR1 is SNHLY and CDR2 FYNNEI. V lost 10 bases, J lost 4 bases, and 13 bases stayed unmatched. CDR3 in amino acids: CAILNRGREGTEAFF. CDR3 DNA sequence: TGTGCCATTCTCAACAGGGGGCGAGAGGGCACTGAAGCTTTCTTT.

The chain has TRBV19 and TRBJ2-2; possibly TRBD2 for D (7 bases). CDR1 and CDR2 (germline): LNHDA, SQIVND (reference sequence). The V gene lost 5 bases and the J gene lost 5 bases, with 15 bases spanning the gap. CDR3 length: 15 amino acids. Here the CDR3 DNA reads TGTGCCAGTAGTCCCCTGGCGGGGGCTACCGGGGAGCTGTTTTTT. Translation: CASSPLAGATGELFF.

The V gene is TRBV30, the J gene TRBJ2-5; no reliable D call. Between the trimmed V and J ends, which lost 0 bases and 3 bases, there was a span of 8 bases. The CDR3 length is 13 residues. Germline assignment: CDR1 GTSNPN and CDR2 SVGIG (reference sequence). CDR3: CAWSVLRKETQYF. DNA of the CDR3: TGTGCCTGGAGTGTACTGCGGAAAGAGACCCAGTACTTC.